These 18 T cell receptor beta chains were all obtained from the same sample, sequenced in a study of regulatory T cells in long-lasting Graves disease (TCRdb year 2021). This specimen's time point label, interpreted: newly diagnosed GD, antithyroid drugs for less than 3 months. RNA was extracted from PBMCs in TRIzol for both TCR sequencing and RNA sequencing. The receptor library was made with multiplex PCR. Sequencing used an Illumina HiSeq 4000. CDR3 regions were amplified by Arm-PCR with iRepertoire HTBI primers to construct TCR beta libraries. TCRdb passed the public sequencing reads through fastp at Q25 and MiXCR, retaining productive beta sequences. Rows are unified per CDR3 protein, each entry keeping the most common DNA and genes. The sample table records 370,000 or so distinct CDR3 sequences; 15% to 20% of these occur just once. Of the sample, 20% is held by the ten largest clones. These same records also appear under a second study, on T cells in Graves' hyperthyroidism and ophthalmopathy.

The sequencing used peripheral blood mononuclear cells (PBMCs), collected at new diagnosis, from a patient treated with antithyroid drugs. The receptor source for this set is a woman younger than 35 with Graves disease. Donor details come from another sample of the same person, matched by shared clones.

This clonotype was seen many times. The chain links TRBV12-3 or TRBV12-4 to TRBJ1-1; D possibly corresponds to TRBD1 (6 bases). The V gene lost 7 bases and the J gene lost 1 base, with 10 bases spanning the gap. The CDR3 sequence is 13 residues long. The CDR3 region has the DNA TGTGCCAGCACTCTACAGGGGAACACTGAAGCTTTCTTT. It is translated as CASTLQGNTEAFF.

This clonotype appeared many times. This rearrangement joins TRBV28 to TRBJ2-2; 7 bases map to TRBD1. The CDR3 contains 16 residues. Germline V gene sequence: CDR1 MDHEN, CDR2 SYDVKM. The ends lost 7 bases at V and 0 bases at J; junction bases unmatched: 8. The CDR3 sequence is CASIQLGTANTGELFF. CDR3 in DNA: TGTGCCAGCATCCAATTGGGGACAGCGAACACCGGGGAGCTGTTTTTT.

This clonotype has a count of ten or more. The chain joins TRBV3-1 to TRBJ1-6, with a possible D match to TRBD1 (6 bases). V was shortened by 1 base and J by 7 bases, with 14 bases between the two germline ends. The CDR3 is 16 residues long. Germline loops: CDR1 LGHDT, CDR2 YNNKEL (reference sequence). The CDR3 protein is CASSQVSTGGNSPLHF. CDR3 nucleotides: TGTGCCAGCAGCCAAGTGTCGACTGGGGGCAATTCACCCCTCCACTTT.

This clonotype was detected many times. The CDR3 sequence is CASRSGPNEQFF. CDR3 coding DNA: TGTGCCAGCAGATCCGGCCCGAATGAGCAGTTCTTC. The chain is built from TRBV2 and TRBJ2-1; no clear D. Germline V gene sequence: CDR1 SNHLY, CDR2 FYNNEI. CDR3 length: 12 residues. The ends were cut back, 6 bases at V and 7 bases at J, with 10 bases in the middle.

To note about this clonotype: A much bigger clone sits one base away, suggesting this may be a read error. V gene TRBV12-3 or TRBV12-4 combines with J gene TRBJ2-1; 8 bases map to TRBD1. CDR3 length: 16 residues. V lost 4 bases, J lost 5 bases, and 10 bases stayed unmatched. Here the CDR3 reads CASSSQRDRRNNEQFF. CDR3 DNA sequence: TGTGCCAGCAGTTCGCAACGGGACAGGAGAAACAATGAGCAGTTCTTC.

The chain joins TRBV4-2 to TRBJ2-7; tentatively, D is TRBD2 (7 bases). Trimming pared 0 bases from V and 6 bases from J, leaving 15 bases between. Germline CDR1 reads LGHNA; CDR2 reads YNFKEQ. The CDR3 covers 15 residues. For the CDR3, the DNA is TGTGCCAGCAGCCAAGAAGGGGGGGGGTTCTCCGAGCAGTACTTC. Translated: CASSQEGGGFSEQYF.

This clonotype was found many times. The CDR3 coding sequence is TGCAGTGCCCTAAGCGGGGGAGGCTACAATGAGCAGTTCTTC. This sequence encodes CSALSGGGYNEQFF. The chain uses TRBV20-1 and TRBJ2-1, with TRBD2 matching 8 bases. This CDR3 is built from 14 residues. Per germline, CDR1 DFQATT and CDR2 SNEGSKA (reference sequence). Unmatched junction bases numbered 7, after V lost 6 bases and J lost 3 bases.

This sequence joins TRBV7-9 and TRBJ2-7, with TRBD1 matching over 10 bases. J gave up 5 bases and V 5 bases, and 15 bases lay outside the gene matches. CDR3 length: 17 residues. Germline CDR1 and CDR2: SEHNR and FQNEAQ (reference sequence). The CDR3 DNA reads as TGTGCCAGCAGCCATGAGGGAATTGGGACAGGGGACCACGAGCAGTACTTC. Protein: CASSHEGIGTGDHEQYF.

There are a few counts of this clonotype. V gene TRBV29-1 combines with J gene TRBJ2-1; D may be TRBD2 (6 bases). V lost 2 bases and J 0 bases, leaving 11 bases between the germline ends. Germline lookup yields CDR1 SQVTM and CDR2 ANQGSEA. The CDR3 totals 15 residues. CDR3 in DNA: TGCAGCGTTGAATCGGCGGGACCCTCCTACAATGAGCAGTTCTTC. The encoded protein is CSVESAGPSYNEQFF.

This clonotype occurred a few times. V usage is TRBV7-9 and J usage is TRBJ1-1, with 8 bases that match TRBD1. Looked up from germline, CDR1 is SEHNR and CDR2 is FQNEAQ (reference sequence). The CDR3 runs to 15 residues. Trimming at V came to 3 bases and at J to 0 bases, leaving 3 bases not matched to a gene. CDR3 residues: CASSLNRGMNTEAFF. The CDR3 DNA follows: TGTGCCAGCAGCTTGAACAGGGGGATGAACACTGAAGCTTTCTTT.

This clonotype was detected many times. The chain links TRBV30 to TRBJ2-3; 15 bases fit TRBD2. The CDR3 is 16 amino acids. Trimming at V came to 1 base and at J to 6 bases, leaving 5 bases not matched to a gene. Germline CDR1 is GTSNPN and CDR2 is SVGIG (reference sequence). The DNA of the CDR3 is TGTGCCTGGAGTGCGGGACTAGCGGGGGGCCTGGATACGCAGTATTTT. It codes for CAWSAGLAGGLDTQYF.

At least ten counts were recorded for this clonotype. J is TRBJ1-1 and V is TRBV5-1; possible D gene TRBD1, 5 bases. The V end was cut by 0 bases, the J end by 5 bases, with 11 bases between. The CDR3 contains 14 residues. The germline V gene has CDR1 SGHRS and CDR2 YFSETQ. The CDR3 reads CASSLGGGDTEAFF. In DNA form, the CDR3 reads TGCGCCAGCAGCTTGGGAGGAGGGGATACTGAAGCTTTCTTT.

This clonotype was observed many times. The gene calls are TRBV27 and TRBJ1-3, with D perhaps matching TRBD1 (5 bases). The CDR3 consists of 17 residues. Trimming stripped 5 bases from V and 0 bases from J, with 17 bases between. The germline gives CDR1 MNHEY, CDR2 SMNVEV (reference sequence). The CDR3 nucleotides are TGTGCCAGCAGTCCAAATCCGGGACGGATCTCTGGAAACACCATATATTTT. This codes for CASSPNPGRISGNTIYF.

This clonotype was observed a few times. The CDR3 protein is CASRTTGQGYELLDNEQFF. CDR3 bases: TGTGCCAGTAGGACTACGGGACAGGGGTACGAACTACTAGACAATGAGCAGTTCTTC. The chain has TRBV19 and TRBJ2-1; TRBD1 matches at 10 bases. V gave up 6 bases and J gave up 5 bases; unmatched junction bases: 19. This CDR3 has 19 residues. Per germline, CDR1 LNHDA and CDR2 SQIVND (reference sequence).

This clonotype came up a few times. The rearrangement links TRBV5-1 to TRBJ2-7, with D tentatively TRBD1 or TRBD2 (6 bases each). This CDR3 has 15 amino acids. V lost 0 bases, J lost 9 bases, and 19 bases lay in between. CDR1 is SGHRS and CDR2 is YFSETQ in the germline V gene. CDR3 bases: TGCGCCAGCAGCTTGGTGTCGGGGGCTCAGGGTGGGCAGTACTTC. Protein product: CASSLVSGAQGGQYF.

This clonotype was seen many times. This chain connects TRBV27 to TRBJ2-3, with 9 bases identical to TRBD1. With V trimmed by 8 bases and J by 2 bases, 8 bases remained unmatched. The germline gives CDR1 MNHEY, CDR2 SMNVEV (reference sequence). The CDR3 is 15 amino acids. This CDR3 reads CASGQQGAPTDTQYF. CDR3 nucleotides: TGTGCCAGCGGTCAACAGGGGGCACCCACAGATACGCAGTATTTT.

The V call is TRBV20-1, the J call TRBJ2-3; 10 nucleotides align to TRBD2. The CDR3 has 15 amino acids. The germline V gene has CDR1 DFQATT and CDR2 SNEGSKA (reference sequence). J gave up 4 bases and V 3 bases, and 7 bases lay outside the gene matches. The CDR3 loop reads CSARDLAGVSDTQYF. DNA of the CDR3: TGCAGTGCTAGGGACCTAGCGGGAGTGTCAGATACGCAGTATTTT.

This clonotype was counted between two and nine times. The J gene is TRBJ2-1, the V gene TRBV9, with 7 bases lining up with TRBD1. V was pared by 0 bases and J by 7 bases, with 7 bases of the junction left unmatched. The CDR3 consists of 15 residues. The germline V gene has CDR1 SGDLS and CDR2 YYNGEE. The CDR3 reads CASSVDGTETNEQFF. CDR3 nucleotide sequence: TGTGCCAGCAGCGTAGACGGGACAGAAACAAATGAGCAGTTCTTC.